Sequencing of this TCR beta chain was carried out in a study of cytomegalovirus exposure and HLA in healthy donors. V lost 5 bases to trimming and J lost 8 bases; unmatched junction nucleotides: 11. The CDR3 loop spans 15 amino acids. Per the germline V gene, CDR1 is SGHAT and CDR2 is FQNNGV. 60 Vbeta and 13 Jbeta primers were used in PCR. Sequencing used immunoSEQ multiplex PCR; TCRdb keeps in-frame clones, though not all of them. This sample has 150,000 to 200,000 clones, with less than 80% found just once. Study-wide points: In terms of immune exposure information, only CMV serostatus was available. Exclusion as indistinguishable affected some V segments, including TRBV6-2 and TRBV6-3.

This clone was seen a single time. Its antigen remains unidentified. The specimen was PBMCs. The receptor comes from a man aged 40-49 years in good health and CMV-seronegative. The J gene is TRBJ2-1, the V gene TRBV11-2; 8 bases fit TRBD2. CDR3 residues: CASSPGLVVPDEQFF. CDR3 nucleotide sequence: TGTGCCAGCAGCCCGGGACTAGTAGTTCCTGATGAGCAGTTCTTC.